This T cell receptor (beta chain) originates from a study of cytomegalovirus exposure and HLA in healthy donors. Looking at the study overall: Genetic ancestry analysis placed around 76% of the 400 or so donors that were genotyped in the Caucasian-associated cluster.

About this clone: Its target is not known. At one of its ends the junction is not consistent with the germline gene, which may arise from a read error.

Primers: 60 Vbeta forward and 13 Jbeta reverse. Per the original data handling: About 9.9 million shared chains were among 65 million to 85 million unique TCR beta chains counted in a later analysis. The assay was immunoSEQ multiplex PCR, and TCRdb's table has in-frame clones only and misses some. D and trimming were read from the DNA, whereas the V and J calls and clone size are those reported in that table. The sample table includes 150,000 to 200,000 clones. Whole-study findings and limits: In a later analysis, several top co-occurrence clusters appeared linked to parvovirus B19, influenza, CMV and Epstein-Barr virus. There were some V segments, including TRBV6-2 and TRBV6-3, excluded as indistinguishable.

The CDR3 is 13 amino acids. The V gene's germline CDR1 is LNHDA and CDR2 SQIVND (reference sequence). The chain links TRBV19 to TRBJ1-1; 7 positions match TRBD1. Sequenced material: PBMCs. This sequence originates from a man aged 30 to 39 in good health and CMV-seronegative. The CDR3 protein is CAGKSTGSTEALF. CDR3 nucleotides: TGTGCCGGTAAATCGACAGGGAGTACTGAAGCTCTCTTT.